Following are 28 T cell receptor beta chains from one sample sequenced in a study of T cells in Graves' hyperthyroidism and ophthalmopathy. Amplification of TCR beta CDR3 regions was performed using RNA transcripts as template. RT-PCR in the first round (using the HTBI primer set) targeted the TCR CDR3. TCRdb analysed the multiplex PCR reads with MiXCR anew, one entry per CDR3 protein. The data show around 660,000 distinct CDR3 sequences, with about 45% seen just once and under 8.5% held by the top ten. The specimen was peripheral blood or thyroid tissue (not recorded which). All receptors derive from an adult man with Graves' disease, either hyperthyroidism or ophthalmopathy (not recorded which).

This clonotype was counted at least ten times. This chain connects TRBV7-9 to TRBJ1-1, with D unresolved. Trimming left V 0 bases short and J 2 bases short, with 10 bases between. Germline assignment: CDR1 SEHNR and CDR2 FQNEAQ (reference sequence). This CDR3 is built from 15 residues. The CDR3 region is CASSLAQRTNTEAFF. CDR3 DNA: TGTGCCAGCAGCTTAGCCCAGAGAACTAACACTGAAGCTTTCTTT.

This clonotype occurred many times. The chain is built from TRBV25-1 and TRBJ1-3; 7 bases are shared with TRBD1. V shed 4 bases and J 5 bases; nucleotides not matched to a gene: 8. This CDR3 comprises 15 residues. Per germline, CDR1 MGHDK and CDR2 SYGVNS. CDR3: CASSVTGTVRNTIYF. The CDR3 nucleotides are TGTGCCAGCAGTGTAACCGGGACAGTAAGAAACACCATATATTTT.

The V gene is TRBV29-1, the J gene TRBJ1-4; unclear D gene. The CDR3 length is 13 residues. Looked up from germline, CDR1 is SQVTM and CDR2 is ANQGSEA. Trimming pared 0 bases from V and 5 bases from J, leaving 7 bases between. The CDR3: CSVEEGRNEKLFF. CDR3 DNA sequence: TGCAGCGTTGAAGAGGGAAGGAATGAAAAACTGTTTTTT.

This chain uses TRBV12-3 or TRBV12-4 with TRBJ1-2; TRBD1 agrees at 8 bases. This CDR3 comprises 15 residues. Trimming at V came to 2 bases and at J to 8 bases, leaving 10 bases not matched to a gene. The CDR3, as DNA: TGTGCCAGCAGTTTATTGGCAGGGGGCGCACGCGGCTACACCTTC. Translated, it gives CASSLLAGGARGYTF.

This chain links TRBV20-1 with TRBJ1-1, with no clear D. The CDR3 runs 11 residues. Germline V CDR1 and CDR2: DFQATT, SNEGSKA (reference sequence). Trimming pared 5 bases from V and 7 bases from J, leaving 11 bases between. The CDR3 coding sequence is TGCAGTGCTCGCAGGACGGATGAAGCTTTCTTT. Translating it yields CSARRTDEAFF.

This chain uses TRBV7-9 with TRBJ2-7, with D possibly TRBD1 on 5 matching bases. Trimming took 2 bases from V and 1 from J, leaving 15 bases between them. The CDR3 length is 16 residues. CDR1 SEHNR and CDR2 FQNEAQ come from the germline V gene (reference sequence). The CDR3 region is CASSLSFREPSYEQYF. The CDR3 region has the DNA TGTGCCAGCAGCTTATCGTTCAGGGAACCATCCTACGAGCAGTACTTC.

A note on this clonotype: The CDR3 carries no conserved terminal phenylalanine or tryptophan, so it likely arises from a read error. The limits of the CDR3 on the DNA are not certain, so only TCRdb's listed CDR3 is given. V gene TRBV7-6 combines with J gene TRBJ1-5; the table names TRBD1, a call not compared with the DNA. CDR1 and CDR2 from the germline V gene are SGHVS and FNYEAQ. The CDR3 is 10 amino acids long, termini counted. CDR3 residues: CASSPLEDRL.

This clonotype was seen repeatedly, ten times or more. The V gene is TRBV5-1, the J gene TRBJ2-7; TRBD1 agrees at 7 bases. CDR1 SGHRS and CDR2 YFSETQ come from the germline V gene. The J segment lost 4 bases and the V segment lost 5 bases, leaving 9 bases of the junction unmatched. The CDR3 totals 14 residues. The CDR3 sequence: CASSFRQGGYEQYF. The CDR3 nucleotides read TGCGCCAGCAGTTTTCGACAGGGTGGGTACGAGCAGTACTTC.

The rearrangement links TRBV7-9 to TRBJ2-2; TRBD1 matches 9 bases. Per the germline V gene, CDR1 is SEHNR and CDR2 is FQNEAQ (reference sequence). The CDR3 covers 16 residues. The trim removed 1 base at V and 7 bases at J, leaving 7 bases unmatched. The CDR3 is CASSLGGGTGIGELFF. In DNA, the CDR3 is TGTGCCAGCAGCTTAGGAGGAGGGACAGGGATCGGGGAGCTGTTTTTT.

The chain uses TRBV2 and TRBJ1-2; weak D call: TRBD1 (6 bases). Germline CDR1 SNHLY, CDR2 FYNNEI. Trimming pared 8 bases from V and 4 bases from J, leaving 8 bases between. The CDR3 is made up of 11 amino acids. CDR3 residues: CASLDSYGYTF. The DNA for the CDR3 is TGTGCCAGCTTGGACAGCTATGGCTACACCTTC.

The rearrangement uses TRBV20-1 and TRBJ1-5; 8 bases align to TRBD1. The CDR3 totals 17 residues. The trim removed 3 bases at V and 1 base at J, leaving 11 bases unmatched. The germline V gene encodes CDR1 DFQATT and CDR2 SNEGSKA (reference sequence). The CDR3 is CSASHHGTGGSNQPQHF. CDR3 bases: TGCAGTGCTAGCCATCACGGGACAGGCGGGAGCAATCAGCCCCAGCATTTT.

The CDR3 spells CGGQVGREQYF. The CDR3 DNA reads as TGCGGTGGGCAGGTCGGGCGCGAGCAGTACTTC. J is TRBJ2-7 and V is TRBV29-1; D uncertain. CDR3 size: 11 residues. Germline CDR1 reads SQVTM; CDR2 reads ANQGSEA.

The rearrangement joins TRBV6-1 to TRBJ2-5; TRBD2 aligns across 11 bases. V was clipped by 7 bases and J by 4 bases; unmatched bases: 11. This CDR3 comprises 16 residues. Germline loops: CDR1 MNHNS, CDR2 SASEGT. The CDR3 bases are TGTGCCAGCACCGGATTGATAGCGGGAGGGCGAGAGACCCAGTACTTC. It translates to CASTGLIAGGRETQYF.

This clonotype was observed at least ten times. This chain uses TRBV7-9 with TRBJ1-1, with a possible D match to TRBD1 (5 bases). Germline V gene lookup returns CDR1 SEHNR and CDR2 FQNEAQ (reference sequence). The V gene lost 3 bases and the J gene lost 1 base, with 15 bases spanning the gap. The CDR3 totals 16 residues. The CDR3 here is CASSFGRVSANTEAFF. In DNA form, the CDR3 reads TGTGCCAGCAGCTTCGGCAGGGTGAGTGCGAACACTGAAGCTTTCTTT.

The CDR3 is CASSPNTGLAGITYEQYF. CDR3 sequence (DNA): TGTGCCAGCAGCCCTAATACCGGACTAGCGGGTATAACCTACGAGCAGTACTTC. The chain links TRBV7-6 to TRBJ2-7, with 11 positions matching TRBD2. The CDR3 is 18 residues long. Looked up from germline, CDR1 is SGHVS and CDR2 is FNYEAQ. V dropped 5 bases and J dropped 2; count of bases not matched to a gene: 14. Complete variable domain (other parts from reference TRBV7-6 and TRBJ2-7): GAGVSQSPRYKVTKRGQDVALRCDPISGHVSLYWYRQALGQGPEFLTYFNYEAQQDKSGLPNDRFSAERPEGSISTLTIQRTEQRDSAMYRCASSPNTGLAGITYEQYFGPGTRLTVT.

There are a few counts of this clonotype. This sequence joins TRBV3-1 and TRBJ1-1; no firm D call. V was trimmed by 5 bases and J by 0 bases, leaving 7 bases between them. Germline V CDR1 and CDR2: LGHDT, YNNKEL (reference sequence). This CDR3 comprises 13 residues. DNA of the CDR3: TGTGCCAGCAGCGCCAACATGAACACTGAAGCTTTCTTT. Its protein is CASSANMNTEAFF.

V is TRBV5-1 and J is TRBJ1-6; 9 nucleotides agree with TRBD1. The CDR3 totals 14 residues. Germline loops: CDR1 SGHRS, CDR2 YFSETQ. Losses at the gene ends were 8 bases for V and 7 bases for J; bases not matched to a gene: 7. The CDR3 region is CASAGTGSNSPLHF. DNA of the CDR3: TGCGCCAGTGCCGGGACAGGGTCCAATTCACCCCTCCACTTT.

This clonotype showed up many times. The chain combines TRBV15 with TRBJ1-1; possible D gene TRBD1, 5 bases. The germline gives CDR1 LNHNV, CDR2 YYDKDF (reference sequence). The CDR3 totals 15 residues. Trimming cost V 1 base and J 1 base, with 10 bases left between them. CDR3 bases: TGTGCCACCAGCAGAGCACGGGGCCCGAACACTGAAGCTTTCTTT. This sequence encodes CATSRARGPNTEAFF.

This sequence joins TRBV7-8 and TRBJ2-7; 14 nucleotides line up with TRBD2. The CDR3 extends over 15 amino acids. The germline V gene encodes CDR1 SGHVS and CDR2 FQNEAQ. V lost 5 bases and J lost 4; bases outside the gene matches: 4. Written as DNA, the CDR3 is TGTGCCAGCAGCCAGGGACTAGCGGGGGTATACGAGCAGTACTTC. Encoded protein: CASSQGLAGVYEQYF.

The chain links TRBV12-3 or TRBV12-4 to TRBJ1-5; D is uncertain. This CDR3 is built from 14 residues. Trimming cost V 4 bases and J 11 bases, with 18 bases left between them. DNA of the CDR3: TGTGCCAGCAGTTCCGGACTAGCGAGCGAGACCCAGCATTTT. Protein product: CASSSGLASETQHF.

With respect to this clonotype: An end of the junction does not agree with germline; a read error may underlie this. The chain couples TRBV10-3 to TRBJ2-6; D is undetermined. The CDR3 is 16 amino acids. The germline V gene has CDR1 ENHRY and CDR2 SYGVKD. This CDR3 reads CASSASTFSGANVLTF. CDR3 sequence (DNA): TGTGCCAGCAGTGCCAGTACCTTCTCTGGGGCCAACGTCCTGACTTTC.

The V gene is TRBV2, the J gene TRBJ1-3; no firm D call. The CDR3 covers 14 residues. CDR1 SNHLY and CDR2 FYNNEI come from the germline V gene. V was shortened by 6 bases and J by 2 bases, with 11 bases between the two germline ends. The DNA for the CDR3 is TGTGCCAGCAGCCGGAAAACTACTGGAAACACCATATATTTT. This gives the protein CASSRKTTGNTIYF.

This clonotype was observed many times. V gene TRBV29-1 combines with J gene TRBJ2-5; no firm D call. Germline V gene data show CDR1 as SQVTM and CDR2 as ANQGSEA. The V and J ends lost 1 base and 1 base respectively, with 13 bases between them. The CDR3 is 15 residues long. CDR3: CSVEVWLDLQETQYF. DNA for the CDR3: TGCAGCGTTGAAGTGTGGCTGGACCTCCAAGAGACCCAGTACTTC.

This clonotype was counted at least ten times. The V gene is TRBV20-1, the J gene TRBJ1-6; D ambiguous. The CDR3 is 15 amino acids. Germline values: CDR1 DFQATT, CDR2 SNEGSKA (reference sequence). V lost 3 bases, J lost 10 bases, and 19 bases lay in between. Written as DNA, the CDR3 is TGCAGTGCTAGGGTTGGTGGTGGGCTAGGCTCACCCCTCCACTTT. Protein product: CSARVGGGLGSPLHF.

This chain joins TRBV2 and TRBJ1-2; TRBD1 aligns across 9 bases. CDR1 is SNHLY, CDR2 FYNNEI, per germline. The CDR3 sequence is 14 residues long. The V gene end was trimmed by 6 bases and the J gene end by 4 bases; junction bases not matched to a gene: 6. For the CDR3, the DNA is TGTGCCAGCAGGGGACAGGGTGGGACCTATGGCTACACCTTC. Its translation: CASRGQGGTYGYTF.

The rearrangement joins TRBV20-1 to TRBJ2-7; the match to TRBD2 covers 9 bases. With V trimmed by 6 bases and J by 3 bases, 9 bases remained unmatched. This CDR3 is built from 14 residues. CDR1 is DFQATT and CDR2 is SNEGSKA in the germline V gene (reference sequence). The CDR3 DNA reads TGCAGTGCCAGGGCTAGCGGGGCACTCTACGAGCAGTACTTC. Its translation: CSARASGALYEQYF.

This clonotype was observed many times. The V and J genes are TRBV7-9 and TRBJ2-5; D is unresolved. Trimming took 1 base from V and 1 from J, leaving 7 bases between them. The germline gives CDR1 SEHNR, CDR2 FQNEAQ (reference sequence). The CDR3 totals 14 residues. The CDR3 nucleotides read TGTGCCAGCAGCTTAGAACAACCCCAAGAGACCCAGTACTTC. It codes for CASSLEQPQETQYF.

At least ten counts were recorded for this clonotype. The V and J genes are TRBV12-3 or TRBV12-4 and TRBJ1-3, with D unclear. With 5 bases removed from V and 4 bases from J, the gap between germline ends came to 6 bases. The CDR3 runs to 12 residues. This CDR3 is CASSVQGNTIYF. The CDR3 coding sequence is TGTGCCAGCAGTGTCCAGGGAAACACCATATATTTT.